What follows are 4 T cell receptor beta chains derived from one specimen sequenced in a study of blood T cell repertoires in COVID-19. TCRdb's table, derived via immunoSEQ multiplex PCR, lists solely in-frame clones and lacks some. The sample lists about 140,000 clones, 80% to 85% occurring once. The sample was peripheral blood. These receptor sequences come from a woman in her sixties or seventies with acute or convalescent COVID-19.

A few counts support this clone. V gene TRBV28 combines with J gene TRBJ1-2, with 9 bases aligning to TRBD1. With V trimmed by 6 bases and J by 4 bases, 3 bases remained unmatched. Germline values: CDR1 MDHEN, CDR2 SYDVKM. The CDR3 is 13 amino acids. The CDR3 DNA follows: TGTGCCAGCAGAAGACAGGGGGGCTATGGCTACACCTTC. Protein product: CASRRQGGYGYTF.

The chain combines TRBV7-2 with TRBJ2-7; perhaps TRBD2 as D (7 bases). The germline CDR1 and CDR2 sequences are SGHTA and FQGNSA. Trimming cost V 7 bases and J 1 base, with 20 bases left between them. The CDR3 length is 16 residues. CDR3 sequence (DNA): TGTGCCAGCACCCTCCACTCGGGGGGCAATTCCTACGAGCAGTACTTC. Translation gives CASTLHSGGNSYEQYF.

The rearrangement links TRBV7-9 to TRBJ2-5; TRBD2 matches at 7 bases. Germline values: CDR1 SEHNR, CDR2 FQNEAQ (reference sequence). This CDR3 has 17 amino acids. Germline trimming cut 4 bases from V and 1 base from J; bases unmatched to any gene: 12. The CDR3 DNA reads TGTGCCAGCAGCTCCTACGTTCTAGCGGTGGGCCAAGAGACCCAGTACTTC. Encoded protein: CASSSYVLAVGQETQYF.

The V and J genes are TRBV11-2 and TRBJ1-1; the match to TRBD1 covers 10 bases. Germline-derived CDR1 and CDR2 are SGHAT and FQNNGV. The CDR3 spans 14 residues. J lost 10 bases, V lost 1 base, and 6 bases had no gene match. This CDR3 is CASSLGTGGTLAFF. CDR3 bases: TGTGCCAGCAGCTTAGGGACAGGGGGTACGTTAGCTTTCTTT.